This T cell receptor beta chain originates from a study of T cell responses to AZD1222 COVID-19 vaccine. The protocol was immunoSEQ multiplex PCR, while the TCRdb copy is restricted to in-frame clones and leaves out a portion. The sample consists of about 180,000 clones, 80% to 90% of them appearing once. CDR3 length equals 14 residues. Trimming stripped 1 base from V and 6 bases from J, with 10 bases between. CDR1 is SGHRS, CDR2 YFSETQ, per germline. The table lists this clone with a count of one. The specimen was peripheral blood, collected on day 0 of AZD1222 vaccination. This rearrangement joins TRBV5-1 to TRBJ2-2; maybe TRBD1 (6 bases). The source is an adult in good health. The CDR3 nucleotides read TGCGCCAGCAGCTTGAGGACAGTATCCGGGGAGCTGTTTTTT. It is translated as CASSLRTVSGELFF.